Shown below are 3 T cell receptor beta chains from a single sample sequenced in a study of immune evolution from preneoplasia to lung adenocarcinoma. Clones were read by immunoSEQ multiplex PCR, and TCRdb kept only the in-frame ones, dropping some. The data show some 5,200 clones, with about four fifths seen just once and about 14% held by the top ten. Source material: FFPE normal lung tissue adjacent to the tumor. The receptors were sampled from a person between 50 and 69 years old with lung adenocarcinoma.

This clone has a handful of counts. This chain uses TRBV10-2 with TRBJ2-5; D perhaps matches TRBD2 (6 bases). With 3 bases removed from V and 5 bases from J, the gap between germline ends came to 7 bases. Germline V gives CDR1 WSHSY, CDR2 SAAADI. This CDR3 is 12 amino acids long. CDR3 amino acids: CASSDGGETQYF. The CDR3 DNA follows: TGCGCCAGCAGTGATGGGGGGGAGACCCAGTACTTC.

To note about this clone: A junction boundary mismatches the germline segment, possibly from a read error. The V and J genes are TRBV7-7 and TRBJ2-7, with a possible D match to TRBD1 (6 bases). This CDR3 contains 14 residues. The germline CDR1 and CDR2 sequences are SSHAT and FNYEAQ (reference sequence). The CDR3 sequence: CASSLAPDSYEQYF. The CDR3 coding sequence is TGTGCTAGCAGCTTAGCCCCGGACAGCTACGAGCAGTACTTC.

This clone appeared a few times. The V call is TRBV6-1, the J call TRBJ1-4; 10 bases fit TRBD1. The germline CDR1 and CDR2 sequences are MNHNS and SASEGT. After removal of 5 bases from V and 8 bases from J, the junction contained 5 bases not matched to a gene. CDR3 size: 14 residues. The DNA of the CDR3 is TGTGCCAGCAGTCTAGGACAGGGGGAAGAAAAACTGTTTTTT. Translating gives CASSLGQGEEKLFF.